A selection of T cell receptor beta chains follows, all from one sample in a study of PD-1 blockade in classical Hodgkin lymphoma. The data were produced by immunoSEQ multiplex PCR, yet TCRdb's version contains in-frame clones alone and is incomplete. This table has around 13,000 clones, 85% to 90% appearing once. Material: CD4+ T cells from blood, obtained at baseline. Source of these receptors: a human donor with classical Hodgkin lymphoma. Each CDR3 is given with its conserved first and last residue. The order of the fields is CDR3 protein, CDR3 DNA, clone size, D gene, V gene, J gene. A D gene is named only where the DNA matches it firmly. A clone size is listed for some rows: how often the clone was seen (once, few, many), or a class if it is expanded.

CDR3: CAIRVTGSDEQFF; DNA: TGTGCCATCAGGGTGACAGGGAGCGATGAGCAGTTCTTC; size: .; D: TRBD1; V: TRBV10-3; J: TRBJ2-1
CDR3: CASSLEGGIGEQYF; DNA: TGTGCCAGCAGTTTAGAGGGGGGCATTGGCGAGCAGTACTTC; size: .; D: .; V: TRBV27; J: TRBJ2-7
CDR3: CASSPGQGNQPQHF; DNA: TGCGCCAGCAGCCCGGGACAGGGGAATCAGCCCCAGCATTTT; size: .; D: TRBD1; V: TRBV5-1; J: TRBJ1-5
CDR3: CATTGTSGNTGELFF; DNA: TGTGCAACGACCGGGACTAGCGGAAACACCGGGGAGCTGTTTTTT; size: .; D: TRBD2; V: TRBV10-3; J: TRBJ2-2
CDR3: CSARGQGFNTF; DNA: TGCAGTGCTAGGGGACAGGGTTTCAACACCTTC; size: .; D: TRBD1; V: TRBV20-1; J: TRBJ1-2
CDR3: CASSPPQWASDTQYF; DNA: TGTGCCAGCAGCCCCCCCCAGTGGGCCTCAGATACGCAGTATTTT; size: .; D: .; V: TRBV11-2; J: TRBJ2-3
CDR3: CASSLGAGLYNEQFF; DNA: TGTGCCAGCAGCTTAGGGGCCGGGCTTTACAATGAGCAGTTCTTC; size: .; D: .; V: TRBV7-2; J: TRBJ2-1
CDR3: CASSLGASGNTIYF; DNA: TGTGCCAGCAGCTTGGGGGCCTCTGGAAACACCATATATTTT; size: .; D: .; V: TRBV5-6; J: TRBJ1-3
CDR3: CASSPPVQGWNTEAFF; DNA: TGTGCCAGCAGCCCTCCCGTACAGGGATGGAACACTGAAGCTTTCTTT; size: .; D: .; V: TRBV28; J: TRBJ1-1
CDR3: CASSLGGTGANVLTF; DNA: TGTGCCAGCAGCTTGGGAGGGACCGGGGCCAACGTCCTGACTTTC; size: .; D: TRBD2; V: TRBV7-2; J: TRBJ2-6
CDR3: CASREQGVGSYEQYF; DNA: TGTGCCAGTAGGGAACAGGGGGTCGGCTCCTACGAGCAGTACTTC; size: .; D: TRBD1; V: TRBV19; J: TRBJ2-7
CDR3: CSVSSTGYNEKLFF; DNA: TGCAGCGTTTCTTCGACAGGTTATAATGAAAAACTGTTTTTT; size: .; D: .; V: TRBV29-1; J: TRBJ1-4
CDR3: CASSYSSGSSYNEQFF; DNA: TGTGCCAGCAGTTACTCGAGCGGGAGCTCCTACAATGAGCAGTTCTTC; size: .; D: TRBD2; V: TRBV6-5; J: TRBJ2-1
CDR3: CASSLDRGLANEQFF; DNA: TGTGCCAGCAGCTTAGACAGGGGGCTCGCCAATGAGCAGTTCTTC; size: .; D: TRBD1; V: TRBV11-3; J: TRBJ2-1
CDR3: CASSLFGVINEKLFF; DNA: TGTGCCAGCAGTTTATTCGGGGTCATTAATGAAAAACTGTTTTTT; size: .; D: .; V: TRBV28; J: TRBJ1-4
CDR3: CASSYGQGGNTIYF; DNA: TGTGCCAGCAGTTACGGACAGGGTGGAAACACCATATATTTT; size: .; D: TRBD1; V: TRBV6-6; J: TRBJ1-3
CDR3: CASSPGTGYSPLHF; DNA: TGTGCCAGCAGCCCCGGGACAGGCTATTCACCCCTCCACTTT; size: .; D: TRBD1; V: TRBV6-4; J: TRBJ1-6
CDR3: CASSEGPYGNQPQHF; DNA: TGTGCCAGCAGTGAGGGACCTTATGGCAATCAGCCCCAGCATTTT; size: .; D: .; V: TRBV25-1; J: TRBJ1-5
CDR3: CASSLATTNEKLFF; DNA: TGTGCCAGCAGTTTAGCAACAACTAATGAAAAACTGTTTTTT; size: .; D: .; V: TRBV28; J: TRBJ1-4
CDR3: CASSVSRAGYHEQYF; DNA: TGTGCCAGCAGCGTTAGTAGGGCAGGGTATCACGAGCAGTACTTC; size: .; D: .; V: TRBV9; J: TRBJ2-7
CDR3: CSVASAGNTIYF; DNA: TGCAGCGTTGCGAGTGCCGGAAACACCATATATTTT; size: .; D: .; V: TRBV29-1; J: TRBJ1-3
CDR3: CASRWGTSGNTGELFF; DNA: TGTGCCAGTAGATGGGGTACTAGTGGAAACACCGGGGAGCTGTTTTTT; size: .; D: .; V: TRBV19; J: TRBJ2-2
CDR3: CASSGQGIGNEKLFF; DNA: TGCGCCAGCAGCGGACAGGGTATCGGAAATGAAAAACTGTTTTTT; size: .; D: TRBD1; V: TRBV5-1; J: TRBJ1-4
CDR3: CASSLFPSGGELFF; DNA: TGTGCCAGCAGTTTATTCCCCTCGGGGGGGGAGCTGTTTTTT; size: .; D: .; V: TRBV27; J: TRBJ2-2
CDR3: CASSYRRQETQYF; DNA: TGTGCCAGCAGTTATCGCCGACAAGAGACCCAGTACTTC; size: .; D: .; V: TRBV6-9; J: TRBJ2-5
CDR3: CASSSVTGGSSYGYTF; DNA: TGTGCCAGCAGCTCCGTGACAGGGGGCTCATCTTATGGCTACACCTTC; size: .; D: TRBD1; V: TRBV7-6; J: TRBJ1-2
CDR3: CASSYATAGELFF; DNA: TGTGCCAGTAGCTACGCGACCGCCGGGGAGCTGTTTTTT; size: few; D: .; V: TRBV19; J: TRBJ2-2
CDR3: CASSIVSGRALSYNEQFF; DNA: TGTGCCAGTAGTATCGTTAGCGGGAGGGCCCTTTCCTACAATGAGCAGTTCTTC; size: .; D: TRBD2; V: TRBV19; J: TRBJ2-1
CDR3: CASSLVGGNQPQHF; DNA: TGTGCCAGCAGTTTGGTAGGGGGAAATCAGCCCCAGCATTTT; size: few; D: .; V: TRBV28; J: TRBJ1-5
CDR3: CASKSDGELFF; DNA: TGTGCCAGCAAAAGTGACGGGGAGCTGTTTTTT; size: .; D: .; V: TRBV2; J: TRBJ2-2
CDR3: CAARDLGETQYF; DNA: TGTGCCGCCCGGGATCTAGGAGAGACCCAGTACTTC; size: .; D: .; V: TRBV6-1; J: TRBJ2-5
CDR3: CASSLERGGYAYLTDTQYF; DNA: TGTGCCAGCAGCTTAGAACGCGGGGGGTACGCGTACCTCACAGATACGCAGTATTTT; size: .; D: TRBD2; V: TRBV7-2; J: TRBJ2-3
CDR3: CASSLGSSLTARVNEQFF; DNA: TGTGCCAGCAGCTTAGGGAGCTCCCTCACGGCCAGGGTCAATGAGCAGTTCTTC; size: .; D: .; V: TRBV7-9; J: TRBJ2-1
CDR3: CASSLDGTGGFGANVLTF; DNA: TGTGCCAGCAGCTTGGACGGGACAGGGGGCTTTGGGGCCAACGTCCTGACTTTC; size: .; D: TRBD1; V: TRBV5-5; J: TRBJ2-6
CDR3: CASSFRTSGSFYNEQFF; DNA: TGTGCCAGCAGCTTCCGGACTAGCGGGAGTTTTTACAATGAGCAGTTCTTC; size: .; D: TRBD2; V: TRBV5-6; J: TRBJ2-1
CDR3: CASSLRTERPQRIGNTIYF; DNA: TGTGCCAGCAGCTTACGAACGGAAAGGCCTCAGAGGATTGGAAACACCATATATTTT; size: .; D: .; V: TRBV7-9; J: TRBJ1-3
CDR3: CASRDMLGPYTGELFF; DNA: TGTGCCAGCAGGGATATGCTAGGACCCTACACCGGGGAGCTGTTTTTT; size: .; D: .; V: TRBV7-9; J: TRBJ2-2
CDR3: CASRRGGTGDTQYF; DNA: TGTGCCAGCAGGCGGGGGGGGACGGGGGATACGCAGTATTTT; size: .; D: TRBD2; V: TRBV6-6; J: TRBJ2-3
CDR3: CASSPELTAQTYGYTF; DNA: TGTGCCAGCAGCCCCGAATTAACGGCCCAGACCTATGGCTACACCTTC; size: .; D: .; V: TRBV28; J: TRBJ1-2
CDR3: CASSPGAFTDTQYF; DNA: TGTGCCAGCTCACCGGGGGCGTTTACAGATACGCAGTATTTT; size: .; D: .; V: TRBV18; J: TRBJ2-3
CDR3: CSVDAGPGDTIYF; DNA: TGCAGCGTTGACGCAGGACCCGGGGACACCATATATTTT; size: .; D: .; V: TRBV29-1; J: TRBJ1-3
CDR3: CASSHPSGANVLTF; DNA: TGTGCCAGCAGCCACCCCTCTGGGGCCAACGTCCTGACTTTC; size: .; D: .; V: TRBV5-4; J: TRBJ2-6
CDR3: CASSLTYGQAVEGTQYF; DNA: TGCGCCAGCAGCTTGACGTACGGACAGGCTGTTGAGGGTACGCAGTATTTT; size: once; D: TRBD1; V: TRBV5-1; J: TRBJ2-3
CDR3: CASSPLQGNTQYF; DNA: TGTGCCAGCAGCCCCTTACAGGGTAATACGCAGTATTTT; size: .; D: .; V: TRBV11-3; J: TRBJ2-3
CDR3: CAWSVDRGAYEQYF; DNA: TGTGCCTGGAGTGTGGACAGGGGCGCCTACGAGCAGTACTTC; size: .; D: TRBD1; V: TRBV30; J: TRBJ2-7
CDR3: CASSAGLAGGPYF; DNA: TGTGCCAGCAGCGCAGGACTAGCGGGAGGGCCGTACTTC; size: few; D: TRBD2; V: TRBV7-2; J: TRBJ2-7
CDR3: CASSVAGTSTSYEQYF; DNA: TGTGCCAGCAGCGTAGCGGGGACTAGCACGTCCTACGAGCAGTACTTC; size: .; D: TRBD2; V: TRBV9; J: TRBJ2-7
CDR3: CASSLLRTGFMYF; DNA: TGCGCCAGCAGCTTGTTAAGGACTGGTTTTATGTATTTT; size: once; D: .; V: TRBV5-1; J: TRBJ2-3
CDR3: CASSVGEGQVRGNQPQHF; DNA: TGTGCCAGCAGTGTGGGTGAAGGACAGGTACGGGGCAATCAGCCCCAGCATTTT; size: .; D: TRBD1; V: TRBV2; J: TRBJ1-5
CDR3: CASSLVASGGQETQYF; DNA: TGCGCCAGCAGCTTGGTGGCTAGCGGAGGGCAAGAGACCCAGTACTTC; size: once; D: TRBD2; V: TRBV5-1; J: TRBJ2-5
CDR3: CASSLSLGVYGYTF; DNA: TGTGCCAGTAGTCTCTCACTGGGAGTCTATGGCTACACCTTC; size: .; D: .; V: TRBV19; J: TRBJ1-2
CDR3: CASSPSFGRGDYGYTF; DNA: TGTGCCAGCTCACCAAGCTTCGGAAGGGGCGACTATGGCTACACCTTC; size: .; D: .; V: TRBV18; J: TRBJ1-2
CDR3: CASSETGPDTQYF; DNA: TGCGCCAGCAGTGAAACAGGCCCAGATACGCAGTATTTT; size: .; D: .; V: TRBV10-1; J: TRBJ2-3
CDR3: CASSERQTQETQYF; DNA: TGTGCCAGCAGTGAACGACAGACCCAAGAGACCCAGTACTTC; size: .; D: .; V: TRBV2; J: TRBJ2-5
CDR3: CASSLVRGSYNEQFF; DNA: TGCGCCAGCAGCTTGGTTCGGGGATCCTACAATGAGCAGTTCTTC; size: .; D: .; V: TRBV5-1; J: TRBJ2-1